This TCR beta chain was sequenced during a study of blood T cell repertoires in COVID-19. Study-level information: Spain, Italy and the United States supplied samples that represented acute and convalescent COVID-19. Nucleic acid was either cDNA or gDNA, and it came from T cells, B-cell-depleted T cells, or PBMCs.

Original analysis: Estimates of nucleated cell counts were drawn from the amplification of reference gene primers. Here immunoSEQ multiplex PCR was the method, and the copy in TCRdb shows in-frame clones only, minus some. Clone size and the V and J calls come from that table; the DNA yielded D and trimming. The data show 150,000 or so clones, approximately 90% seen once. Participants came from under 30 US areas, aged roughly 18 to 95 years. Trimming removed 2 bases from V and 1 base from J, with 6 bases in between. The CDR3 length is 13 residues. Germline lookup yields CDR1 SEHNR and CDR2 FQNEAQ (reference sequence).

The origin of this receptor is a middle-aged woman who had been exposed to COVID-19. This chain connects TRBV7-9 to TRBJ2-7; D is unresolved. Sample: PBMCs or T cells enriched from blood (not recorded which). The CDR3 reads CASSLLTSYEQYF. CDR3 coding DNA: TGTGCCAGCAGCTTATTAACTTCCTACGAGCAGTACTTC.